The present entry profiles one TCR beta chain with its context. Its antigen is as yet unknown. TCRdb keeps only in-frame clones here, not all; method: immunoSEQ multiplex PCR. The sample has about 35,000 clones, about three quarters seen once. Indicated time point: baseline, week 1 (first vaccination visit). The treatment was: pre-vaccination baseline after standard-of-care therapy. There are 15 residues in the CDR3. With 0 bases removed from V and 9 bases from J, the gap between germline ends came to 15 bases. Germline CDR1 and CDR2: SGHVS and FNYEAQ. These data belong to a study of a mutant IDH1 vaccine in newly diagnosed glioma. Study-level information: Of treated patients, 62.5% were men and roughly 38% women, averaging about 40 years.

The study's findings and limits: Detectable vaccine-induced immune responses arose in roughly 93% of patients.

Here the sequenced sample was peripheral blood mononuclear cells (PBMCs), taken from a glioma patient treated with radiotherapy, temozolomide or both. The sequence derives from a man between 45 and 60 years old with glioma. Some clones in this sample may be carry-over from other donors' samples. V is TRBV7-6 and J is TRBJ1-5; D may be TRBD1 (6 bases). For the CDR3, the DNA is TGTGCCAGCAGCTTAGCGCTCTCAGGGGAAGGGCCCCAGCATTTT. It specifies CASSLALSGEGPQHF. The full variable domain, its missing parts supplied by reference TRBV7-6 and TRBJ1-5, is GAGVSQSPRYKVTKRGQDVALRCDPISGHVSLYWYRQALGQGPEFLTYFNYEAQQDKSGLPNDRFSAERPEGSISTLTIQRTEQRDSAMYRCASSLALSGEGPQHFGDGTRLSIL.